These T cell receptor beta chains were read from a single sample in a study of T cells in Graves' hyperthyroidism and ophthalmopathy. One entry per CDR3 protein, called by TCRdb with MiXCR from the multiplex PCR reads. The sample consists of 650,000 to 800,000 distinct CDR3 sequences, 45% of them appearing once. The source material was peripheral blood or thyroid tissue (not recorded which). These receptors were taken from an adult man with Graves' disease, either hyperthyroidism or ophthalmopathy (not recorded which). CDR3s include the opening cysteine and the closing phenylalanine or tryptophan. Each record gives: D gene, V gene, clone size, J gene, CDR3 DNA, CDR3 protein. D genes are given only for firm matches. Some rows have no size entry. The others give once, few or many, or a class for an expanded clone.

TRBD1	TRBV7-3	-	TRBJ2-7	TGTGCCAGCAGCTTCCGGGACAGGGGGGACGGGCTCCTCTCCTACGAGCAGTACTTC	CASSFRDRGDGLLSYEQYF
-	TRBV5-4	few	TRBJ1-2	TGTGCCAGCAGCTTGCCAGACCTAACGGCCAATGGCTACACCTTC	CASSLPDLTANGYTF
-	TRBV29-1	many	TRBJ1-1	TGCAGCGTTGCCCAGGTCGGAAACACTGAAGCTTTCTTT	CSVAQVGNTEAFF
-	TRBV19	-	TRBJ1-2	TGTGCCAGTAGTGGCGGCGGACATCTCTATGGCCACACCTTC	CASSGGGHLYGHTF
TRBD2	TRBV2	many	TRBJ2-7	TGTGCCAGCAGGGCACTAGCGGGAGTTTCCTACGAGCAGTACTTC	CASRALAGVSYEQYF
TRBD1	TRBV2	-	TRBJ1-1	TGTGCCAGCAGTGAAGCCCTGTCCCGGGACAGGGTCGAACCTTTCTTT	CASSEALSRDRVEPFF
-	TRBV29-1	few	TRBJ2-5	TGCAGCGGTGGGGGTCCGGGACGGCAAGAGACCCAGTACTTC	CSGGGPGRQETQYF
-	TRBV6-5	few	TRBJ2-7	TGTGCCAGCAGGCAAACCCAGGACTCGAACGAGCAGTACTTC	CASRQTQDSNEQYF
-	TRBV2	many	TRBJ1-2	TGTGCCAGCAGTGAAGCGGGGTTCTATGGCTACACCTTC	CASSEAGFYGYTF
-	TRBV7-6	many	TRBJ1-6	TGTGCCAGCAGCCCATCCCGGGCTCAGAATTCACCCCTCCACTTT	CASSPSRAQNSPLHF
-	TRBV2	many	TRBJ1-2	TGTGCCAGCAAGTCAACCCGGGCAACTAAGTATGGCTACACCTTC	CASKSTRATKYGYTF
-	TRBV9	few	TRBJ1-2	TGTGCCAGCAGCGTAGCTACCGGGGGTGGCTATGGCTACACCTTC	CASSVATGGGYGYTF
TRBD1	TRBV24-1	many	TRBJ1-5	TGTGCCACCAGTGAAACCGGGACAGGGGTCCGCCAGCCCCAGCATTTT	CATSETGTGVRQPQHF
-	TRBV12-3/TRBV12-4	few	TRBJ2-5	TGTGCCAGCAGGGACCCGACAGGTCAAGAGACCCAGTACTTC	CASRDPTGQETQYF
-	TRBV5-8	few	TRBJ1-3	TGTGCCAGCAGCTTGGATACAGGGAGTGGAAACACCATATATTTT	CASSLDTGSGNTIYF
-	TRBV7-3	-	TRBJ1-6	TGTGCCAGCAGCGTCCAGGGAGGGGATTTATCTAATTCACCCCTCCACTTT	CASSVQGGDLSNSPLHF
-	TRBV29-1	-	TRBJ2-5	TGCAGCGTTGACCCGTCCGGGTTGGAGGAGACCCAGTACTTC	CSVDPSGLEETQYF
-	TRBV7-2	many	TRBJ1-5	TGTGCCAGCAGCTTGGGAGGGGTTGCACGGCGGAGCAATCAGCCCCAGCATTTT	CASSLGGVARRSNQPQHF
-	TRBV12-3/TRBV12-4	many	TRBJ1-6	TGTGCCAGCAAGTTAGGGGGGACGGCTCTTCCCCTCCACTTT	CASKLGGTALPLHF
-	TRBV19	many	TRBJ1-3	TGTGCCAGTAGTAGAGGGACTGGAAACACCATATATTTT	CASSRGTGNTIYF
-	TRBV10-3	few	TRBJ1-1	TGTGCCATCAGCCCAACAGGTATTCTGAACACTGAAGCTTTCTTT	CAISPTGILNTEAFF
TRBD1	TRBV29-1	many	TRBJ1-1	TGCAGCGTTGGGGACAGCATGAACACTGAAGCTTTCTTT	CSVGDSMNTEAFF
-	TRBV5-6	-	TRBJ1-5	TGTGCCAGCAGCTTGGTAGGCCAGGGAGGTCAGCCCCAGCATTTT	CASSLVGQGGQPQHF
TRBD2	TRBV7-2	many	TRBJ2-7	TGTGCCAGCAGCTTAGCTGGTGCGGGAGGCTCCTACGAGCAGTACTTC	CASSLAGAGGSYEQYF
TRBD1	TRBV10-3	once	TRBJ2-7	TGTGCCATCAGTGCTTGGACAGGGGCTTCCTACGAGCAGTACTTC	CAISAWTGASYEQYF
TRBD2	TRBV20-1	many	TRBJ2-5	TGCAGTGCTAGGTCAGCGGGAGGGATCGGGGAGACCCAGTACTTC	CSARSAGGIGETQYF
-	TRBV29-1	many	TRBJ2-7	TGCAGCGTTGAGGTAGATTCCTACGAGCAGTACTTC	CSVEVDSYEQYF
TRBD1	TRBV14	-	TRBJ1-1	TGTGCCAGCTCACCCCCGACAGGGTGGGGCACTGAAGCTTTCTTT	CASSPPTGWGTEAFF
TRBD1	TRBV6-1	few	TRBJ1-3	TGTGCCAGCAGTGAAGTCGGAGGGGGCGGAAACACCATATATTTT	CASSEVGGGGNTIYF
-	TRBV7-9	many	TRBJ2-7	TGTGCCAGCAGCGCCTTGGGAGGCGGAAGCTCCTACGAGCAGTACTTC	CASSALGGGSSYEQYF
TRBD1	TRBV7-3	-	TRBJ1-2	TGTGCCAGCTCCGACAGGGGTAGTGGCTACACCTTC	CASSDRGSGYTF
-	TRBV7-9	-	TRBJ1-4	TGTGCCAGCAGGAGTGAGACAAACGGAAAACTGTTTTTT	CASRSETNGKLFF
-	TRBV7-2	-	TRBJ2-3	TGTGCCAGCAGTTTGACAGTCACTAGCACAGATACGCAGTATTTT	CASSLTVTSTDTQYF
-	TRBV7-9	few	TRBJ2-7	TGTGCCAGCAGCTTAGCGCTTCGTCAGCCGTACTCCTACGAGCAGTACTTC	CASSLALRQPYSYEQYF
TRBD1	TRBV9	few	TRBJ1-1	TGTGCCAGCAGCGGGCGGACACAGGGGAGTGAAGCTTTCTTT	CASSGRTQGSEAFF
TRBD1	TRBV6-5	once	TRBJ1-2	TGTGCCAGCAGTTACTCGTTGGGACAGAGCTATGGCTACACCTTC	CASSYSLGQSYGYTF
TRBD2	TRBV7-2	-	TRBJ2-3	TGTGCCAGCAGCCGAACCCGACTAGCGGGGGGCACAGATACGCAGTATTTT	CASSRTRLAGGTDTQYF
TRBD1	TRBV7-9	few	TRBJ1-2	TGTGCCAGCAGCTTAGCCCCCGGGACAGCCTATGGCTACACCTTC	CASSLAPGTAYGYTF
-	TRBV20-1	-	TRBJ2-7	TGCAGTGCTAGAGATAGGTCGAGGGGGAGTAGGGACGAGCAGTACTTC	CSARDRSRGSRDEQYF
TRBD1	TRBV20-1	-	TRBJ1-4	TGCAGTGCTAGGTTACAGGGGGCGAAGGAAAAACTGTTTTTT	CSARLQGAKEKLFF
-	TRBV5-1	-	TRBJ1-4	TGCACCAGCAGCACCGATGGGGCCCAGGGAAAACTGTTTTTT	CTSSTDGAQGKLFF
-	TRBV2	few	TRBJ2-7	TGTGCCAGCAGTGAAGCGGAGGGGGACTACGAGCAGTACTTC	CASSEAEGDYEQYF
-	TRBV7-9	-	TRBJ2-1	TGTGCCAGCAGCTTCACTATGGAAAGTGAGCAGTTCTTC	CASSFTMESEQFF
-	TRBV2	many	TRBJ1-2	TGTGCCAGCAGTCGGACTGTAGACTATGGCTACACCTTC	CASSRTVDYGYTF
-	TRBV5-5	many	TRBJ2-7	TGTGCCAGCAGCTTTGCAGCCTACGAGCAGTACTTC	CASSFAAYEQYF
-	TRBV15	few	TRBJ2-7	TGTGCCACCAGCAGTAGCAGGGTTGCGTACGAGCAGTACTTC	CATSSSRVAYEQYF
-	TRBV29-1	once	TRBJ1-1	TGCAGCGTTGACCCACAGGGAGGGACTGAAGCTTTCTTT	CSVDPQGGTEAFF
-	TRBV12-3/TRBV12-4	-	TRBJ1-5	TGTGCCAGCAGTTTACCAGGGGCGGTTCAGCCCCAGCATTTT	CASSLPGAVQPQHF